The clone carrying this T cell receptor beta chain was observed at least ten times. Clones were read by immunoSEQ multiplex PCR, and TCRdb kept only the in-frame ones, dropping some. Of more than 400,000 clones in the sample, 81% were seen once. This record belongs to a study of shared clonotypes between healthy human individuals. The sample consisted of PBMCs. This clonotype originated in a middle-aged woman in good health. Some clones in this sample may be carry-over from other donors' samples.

CDR3 nucleotides: TGCGCCAGCAGCCTTCGGGAACAAGAGACCCAGTACTTC. Protein product: CASSLREQETQYF. The chain is built from TRBV4-3 and TRBJ2-5; tentatively, D is TRBD2 (5 bases). Germline V CDR1 and CDR2: LGHNA, YSLEER. This CDR3 region has 13 residues. Trimming took off 4 bases at V and 2 bases at J, with 8 bases between the two ends.